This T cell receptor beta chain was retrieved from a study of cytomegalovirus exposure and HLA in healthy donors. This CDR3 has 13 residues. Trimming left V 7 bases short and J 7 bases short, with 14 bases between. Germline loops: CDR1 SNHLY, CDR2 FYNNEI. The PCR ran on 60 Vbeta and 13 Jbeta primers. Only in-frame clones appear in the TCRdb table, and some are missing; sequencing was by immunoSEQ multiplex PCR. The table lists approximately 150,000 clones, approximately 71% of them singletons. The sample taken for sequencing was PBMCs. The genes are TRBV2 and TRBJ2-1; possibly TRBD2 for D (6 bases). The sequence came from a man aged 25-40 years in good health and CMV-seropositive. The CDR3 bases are TGTGCCAGCATGCCTGGGGACTCAAATGAGCAGTTCTTC. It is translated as CASMPGDSNEQFF. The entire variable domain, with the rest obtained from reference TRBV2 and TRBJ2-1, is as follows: EPEVTQTPSHQVTQMGQEVILRCVPISNHLYFYWYRQILGQKVEFLVSFYNNEISEKSEIFDDQFSVERPDGSNFTLKIRSTKLEDSAMYFCASMPGDSNEQFFGPGTRLTVL.